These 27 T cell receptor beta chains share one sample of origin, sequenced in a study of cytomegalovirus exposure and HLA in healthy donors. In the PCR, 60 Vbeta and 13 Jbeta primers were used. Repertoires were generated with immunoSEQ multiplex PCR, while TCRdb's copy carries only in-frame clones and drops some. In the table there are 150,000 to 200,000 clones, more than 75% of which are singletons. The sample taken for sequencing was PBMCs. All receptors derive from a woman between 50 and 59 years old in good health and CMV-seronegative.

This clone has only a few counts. CDR3 DNA sequence: TGTGCCTGGAGTGTCGAGAGGTCTGGAAACACCATATATTTT. It is translated as CAWSVERSGNTIYF. The chain recombines TRBV30 with TRBJ1-3; D gene uncertain. CDR3 length equals 14 residues. Trimming took 0 bases from V and 1 from J, leaving 7 bases between them. Germline V gene sequence: CDR1 GTSNPN, CDR2 SVGIG (reference sequence).

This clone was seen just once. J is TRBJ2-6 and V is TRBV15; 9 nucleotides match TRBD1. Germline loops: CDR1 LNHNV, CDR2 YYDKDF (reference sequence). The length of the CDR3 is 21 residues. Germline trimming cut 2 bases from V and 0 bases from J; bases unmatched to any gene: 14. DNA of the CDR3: TGTGCCACCAGCAGATACCCGATCGCGACAGGGGGAGGCTCTGGGGCCAACGTCCTGACTTTC. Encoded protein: CATSRYPIATGGGSGANVLTF.

The CDR3 loop reads CASSYDSSSGNTIYF. The CDR3 region has the DNA TGTGCCAGCAGTTACGACAGTTCCTCTGGAAACACCATATATTTT. The chain carries TRBV6-6 and TRBJ1-3, with a tentative D call TRBD1 (5 bases). Germline loops: CDR1 MNHNY, CDR2 SVGAGI (reference sequence). The CDR3 is made up of 15 amino acids. Trimming cost V 2 bases and J 0 bases, with 8 bases left between them.

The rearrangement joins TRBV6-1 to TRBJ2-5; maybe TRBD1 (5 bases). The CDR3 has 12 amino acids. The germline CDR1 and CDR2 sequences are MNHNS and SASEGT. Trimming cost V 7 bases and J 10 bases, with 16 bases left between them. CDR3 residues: CASKGMGIFQYF. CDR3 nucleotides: TGTGCCAGCAAGGGGATGGGGATATTCCAGTACTTC.

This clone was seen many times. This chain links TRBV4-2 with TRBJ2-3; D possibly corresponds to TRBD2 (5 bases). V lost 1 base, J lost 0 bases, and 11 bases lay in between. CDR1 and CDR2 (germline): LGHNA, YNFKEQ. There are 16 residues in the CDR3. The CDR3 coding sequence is TGTGCCAGCAGCCAAGTGGGCGGGCCTAGCACAGATACGCAGTATTTT. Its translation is CASSQVGGPSTDTQYF.

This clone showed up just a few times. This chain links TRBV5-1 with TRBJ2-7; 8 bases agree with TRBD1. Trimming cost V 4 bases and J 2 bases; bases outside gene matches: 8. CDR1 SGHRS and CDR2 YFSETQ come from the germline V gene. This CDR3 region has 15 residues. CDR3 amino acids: CASSGSPGQAYEQYF. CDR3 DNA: TGCGCCAGCAGCGGGTCTCCGGGACAGGCCTACGAGCAGTACTTC.

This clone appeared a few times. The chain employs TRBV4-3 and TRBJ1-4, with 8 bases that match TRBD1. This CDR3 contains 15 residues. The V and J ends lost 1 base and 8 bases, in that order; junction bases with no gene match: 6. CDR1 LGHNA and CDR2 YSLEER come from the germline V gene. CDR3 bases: TGCGCCAGCAGCCAAGTAGACAGGGGCGGAGAAAAACTGTTTTTT. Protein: CASSQVDRGGEKLFF.

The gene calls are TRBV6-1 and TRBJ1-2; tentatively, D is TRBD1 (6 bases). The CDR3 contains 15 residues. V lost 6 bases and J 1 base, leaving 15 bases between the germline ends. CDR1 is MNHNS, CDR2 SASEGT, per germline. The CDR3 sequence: CASSRRGAGNYGYTF. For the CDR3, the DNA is TGTGCCAGCAGCCGCAGGGGCGCGGGTAACTATGGCTACACCTTC.

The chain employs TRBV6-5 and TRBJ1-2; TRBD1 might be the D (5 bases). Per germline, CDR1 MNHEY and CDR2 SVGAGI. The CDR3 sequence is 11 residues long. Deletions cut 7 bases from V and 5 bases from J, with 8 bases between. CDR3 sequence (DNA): TGTGCCAGCACGGGGGGTTATGGCTACACCTTC. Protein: CASTGGYGYTF.

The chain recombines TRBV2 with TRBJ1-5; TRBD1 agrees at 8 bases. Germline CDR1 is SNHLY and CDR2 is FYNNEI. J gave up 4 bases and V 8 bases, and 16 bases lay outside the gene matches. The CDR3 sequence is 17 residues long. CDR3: CASAGWAGGLGNQPQHF. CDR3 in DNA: TGTGCCAGCGCTGGTTGGGCAGGGGGCCTGGGGAATCAGCCCCAGCATTTT.

Written as DNA, the CDR3 is TGCGCCAGCAGCCAAGAAGGTAGCGGTACTTACAATGAGCAGTTCTTC. It codes for CASSQEGSGTYNEQFF. The genes are TRBV4-3 and TRBJ2-1; a weak D match, TRBD2 (6 bases). V was trimmed by 0 bases and J by 4 bases, leaving 13 bases between them. This CDR3 has 16 amino acids. Per germline, CDR1 LGHNA and CDR2 YSLEER.

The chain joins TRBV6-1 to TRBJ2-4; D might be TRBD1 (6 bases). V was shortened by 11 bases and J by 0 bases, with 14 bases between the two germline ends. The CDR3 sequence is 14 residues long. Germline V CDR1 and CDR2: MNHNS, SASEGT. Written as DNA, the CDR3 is TGTGCCGGTGGGCAGGGGCTAGCCAAAAACATTCAGTACTTC. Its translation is CAGGQGLAKNIQYF.

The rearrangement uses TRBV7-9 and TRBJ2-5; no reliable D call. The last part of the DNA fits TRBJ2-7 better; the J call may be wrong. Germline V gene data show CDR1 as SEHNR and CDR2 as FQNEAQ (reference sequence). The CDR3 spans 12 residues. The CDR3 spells CASSFVSYEQYF. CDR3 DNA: TGTGCCAGCAGCTTCGTCTCCTACGAGCAGTACTTC.

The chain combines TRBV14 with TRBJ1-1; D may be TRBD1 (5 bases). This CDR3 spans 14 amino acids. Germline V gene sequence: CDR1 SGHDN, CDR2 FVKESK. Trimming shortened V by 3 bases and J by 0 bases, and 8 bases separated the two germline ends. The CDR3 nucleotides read TGTGCCAGCAGCCACCCAGGGATGAACACTGAAGCTTTCTTT. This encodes CASSHPGMNTEAFF.

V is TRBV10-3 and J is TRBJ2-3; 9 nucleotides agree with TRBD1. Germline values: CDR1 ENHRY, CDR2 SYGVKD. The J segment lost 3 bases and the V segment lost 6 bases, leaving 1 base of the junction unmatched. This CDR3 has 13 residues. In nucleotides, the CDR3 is TGTGCCATCAGACAGGGGGCGACAGATACGCAGTATTTT. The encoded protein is CAIRQGATDTQYF.

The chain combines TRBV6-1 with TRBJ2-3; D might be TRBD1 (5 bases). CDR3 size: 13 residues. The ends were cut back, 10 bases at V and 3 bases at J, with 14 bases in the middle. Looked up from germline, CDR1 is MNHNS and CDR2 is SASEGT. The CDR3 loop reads CATTKAGTDTQYF. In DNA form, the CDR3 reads TGTGCCACTACGAAGGCAGGGACAGATACGCAGTATTTT.

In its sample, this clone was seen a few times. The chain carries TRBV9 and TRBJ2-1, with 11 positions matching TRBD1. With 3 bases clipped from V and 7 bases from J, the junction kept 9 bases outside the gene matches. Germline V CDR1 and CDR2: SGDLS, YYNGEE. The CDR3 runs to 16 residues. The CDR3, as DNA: TGTGCCAGCAGCGCCCGCGGGGACAGGGGGTTGAATGAGCAGTTCTTC. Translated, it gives CASSARGDRGLNEQFF.

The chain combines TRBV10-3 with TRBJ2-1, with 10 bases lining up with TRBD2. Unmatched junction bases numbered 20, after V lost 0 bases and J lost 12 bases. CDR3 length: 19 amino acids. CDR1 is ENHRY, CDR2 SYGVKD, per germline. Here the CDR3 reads CAISESGRRTSGVIRGQFF. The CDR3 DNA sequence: TGTGCCATCAGTGAGTCGGGGCGTAGGACTAGCGGAGTGATAAGGGGGCAGTTCTTC.

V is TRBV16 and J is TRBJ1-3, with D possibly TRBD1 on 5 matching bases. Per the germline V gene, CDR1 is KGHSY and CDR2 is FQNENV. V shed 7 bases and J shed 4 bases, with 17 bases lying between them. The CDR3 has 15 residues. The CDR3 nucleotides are TGTGCCAGCACCACGTGGGCAGGGCCAGGAAACACCATATATTTT. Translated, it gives CASTTWAGPGNTIYF.

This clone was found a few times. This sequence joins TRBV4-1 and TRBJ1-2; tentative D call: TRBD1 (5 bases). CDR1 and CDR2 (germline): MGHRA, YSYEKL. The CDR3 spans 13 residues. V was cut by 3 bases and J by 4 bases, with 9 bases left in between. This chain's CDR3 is CASSQGPSYGYTF. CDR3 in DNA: TGCGCCAGCAGCCAGGGGCCTTCCTATGGCTACACCTTC.

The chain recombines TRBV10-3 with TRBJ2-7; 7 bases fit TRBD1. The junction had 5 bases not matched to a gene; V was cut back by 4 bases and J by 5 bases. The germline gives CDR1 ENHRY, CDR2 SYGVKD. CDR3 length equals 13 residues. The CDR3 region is CAISGQGVHEQYF. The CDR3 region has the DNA TGTGCCATCAGTGGACAGGGTGTCCACGAGCAGTACTTC.

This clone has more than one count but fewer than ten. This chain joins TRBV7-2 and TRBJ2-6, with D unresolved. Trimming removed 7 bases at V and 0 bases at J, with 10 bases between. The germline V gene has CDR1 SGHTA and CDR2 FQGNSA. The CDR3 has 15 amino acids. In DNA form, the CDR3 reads TGTGCCAGCAACCTACAGAGCTCTGGGGCCAACGTCCTGACTTTC. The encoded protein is CASNLQSSGANVLTF.

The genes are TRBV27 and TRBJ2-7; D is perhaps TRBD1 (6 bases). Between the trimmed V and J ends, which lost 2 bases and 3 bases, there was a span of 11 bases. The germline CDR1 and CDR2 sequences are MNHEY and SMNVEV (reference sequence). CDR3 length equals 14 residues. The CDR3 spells CASSLKGQSYEQYF. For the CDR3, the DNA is TGTGCCAGCAGTTTAAAAGGACAGAGCTACGAGCAGTACTTC.

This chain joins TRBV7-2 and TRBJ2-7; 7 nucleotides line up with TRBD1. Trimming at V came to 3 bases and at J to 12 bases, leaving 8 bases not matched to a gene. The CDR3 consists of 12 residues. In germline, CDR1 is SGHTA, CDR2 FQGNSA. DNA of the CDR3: TGTGCCAGCAGCTTTCGACAGGGCGAGGGGTACTTC. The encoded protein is CASSFRQGEGYF.

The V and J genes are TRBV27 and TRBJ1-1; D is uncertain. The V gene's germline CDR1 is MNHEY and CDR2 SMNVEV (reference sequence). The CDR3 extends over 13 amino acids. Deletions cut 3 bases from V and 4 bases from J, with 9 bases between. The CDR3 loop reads CASSLGAGTEAFF. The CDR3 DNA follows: TGTGCCAGCAGTTTGGGTGCAGGCACTGAAGCTTTCTTT.

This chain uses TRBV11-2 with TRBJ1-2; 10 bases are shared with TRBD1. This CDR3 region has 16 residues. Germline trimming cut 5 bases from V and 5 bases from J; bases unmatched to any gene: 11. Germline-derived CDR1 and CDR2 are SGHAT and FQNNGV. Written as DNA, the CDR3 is TGTGCCAGCAGCCGGCATCTCCCGGGACAGGGGTATGGCTACACCTTC. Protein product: CASSRHLPGQGYGYTF.

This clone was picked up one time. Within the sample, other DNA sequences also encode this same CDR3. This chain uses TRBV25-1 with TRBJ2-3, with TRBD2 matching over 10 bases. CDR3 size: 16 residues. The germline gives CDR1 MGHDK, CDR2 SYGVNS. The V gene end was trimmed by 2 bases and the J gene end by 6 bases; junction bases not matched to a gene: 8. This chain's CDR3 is CASSEVAGGVADTQYF. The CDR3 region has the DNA TGTGCCAGCAGTGAAGTAGCGGGAGGAGTAGCGGATACGCAGTATTTT.